The entry that follows covers one TCR beta chain sequence. Its antigen is unknown. The CDR3 is made up of 18 amino acids. The germline V gene encodes CDR1 SGHNT and CDR2 YYREEE (reference sequence). Trimming took 1 base from V and 2 from J; bases not matched to a gene: 9. CD8 cells regarded as naive lacked CD45RO, were positively chosen for CCR7, and omitted terminally differentiated effector memory CD45RA+ cells. These data originate in a study of shared clonotypes between healthy human individuals. Study-level findings and limits: On the whole, naive subsets had larger estimated richness than memory subsets had. Blood alone was sampled, and tissue repertoires likely differ. A limitation of the genetic and exposure-history diversity represented arose from few donors.

The assay was carried out at the deep level. Clones were read by immunoSEQ multiplex PCR, and TCRdb kept only the in-frame ones, dropping some. The table shows some 2.1 million clones, with about 95% occurring only once. Sequenced material: naive CD8+ T cells sorted from blood. The TCR was taken from a man aged 18 to 35 in good health. The chain employs TRBV5-4 and TRBJ2-7; 13 nucleotides line up with TRBD2. DNA of the CDR3: TGTGCCAGCAGCTTGTGGGATGGGACTAGCGGGGAAACCTACGAGCAGTACTTC. Translated: CASSLWDGTSGETYEQYF.